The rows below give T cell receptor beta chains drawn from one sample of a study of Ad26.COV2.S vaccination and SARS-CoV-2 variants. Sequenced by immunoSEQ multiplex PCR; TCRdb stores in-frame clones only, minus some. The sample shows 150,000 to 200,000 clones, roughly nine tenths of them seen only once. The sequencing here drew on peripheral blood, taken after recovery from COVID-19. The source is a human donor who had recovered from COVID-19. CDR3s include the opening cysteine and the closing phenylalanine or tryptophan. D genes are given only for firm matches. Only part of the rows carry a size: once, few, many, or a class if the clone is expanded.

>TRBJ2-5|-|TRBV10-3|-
CAISESAVERGETQYF
TGTGCCATCAGTGAGTCTGCCGTCGAGCGAGGAGAGACCCAGTACTTC
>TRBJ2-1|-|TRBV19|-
CATRGGVGNEQFF
TGTGCCACCAGAGGGGGAGTGGGGAATGAGCAGTTCTTC
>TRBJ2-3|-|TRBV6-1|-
CASSELGTDTQYF
TGTGCCAGCAGTGAGTTAGGAACAGATACGCAGTATTTT
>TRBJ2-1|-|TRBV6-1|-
CASSELGTYEQFF
TGTGCCAGCAGTGAACTAGGGACGTATGAGCAGTTCTTC
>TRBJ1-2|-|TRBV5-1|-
CASRLPGHSPFNYGYTF
TGCGCCAGCAGATTACCGGGACACTCTCCATTTAACTATGGCTACACCTTC
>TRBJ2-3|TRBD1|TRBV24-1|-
CATSLSPGQGATDTQYF
TGTGCCACCAGCTTATCCCCGGGACAGGGGGCTACAGATACGCAGTATTTT
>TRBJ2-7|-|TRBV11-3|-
CASSLGSDSYEQYF
TGTGCCAGCAGCTTAGGGTCCGATTCCTACGAGCAGTACTTC
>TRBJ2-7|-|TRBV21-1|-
CAGPQHGGSNEQYF
TGTGCCGGTCCGCAGCACGGGGGGAGCAACGAGCAGTACTTC
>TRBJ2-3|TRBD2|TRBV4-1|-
CASSQFFSGRAGDTQYF
TGCGCCAGCAGCCAATTTTTTAGCGGGAGGGCCGGAGATACGCAGTATTTT
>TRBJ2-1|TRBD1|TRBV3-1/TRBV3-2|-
CASSQAQGAYNEQFF
TGTGCCAGCAGCCAAGCTCAGGGGGCCTACAATGAGCAGTTCTTC
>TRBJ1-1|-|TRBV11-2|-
CASSWRAELAFF
TGTGCCAGCAGCTGGAGGGCGGAGTTGGCTTTCTTT
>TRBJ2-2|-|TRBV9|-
CASSVDLATGELFF
TGTGCCAGCAGCGTAGACCTAGCGACCGGGGAGCTGTTTTTT
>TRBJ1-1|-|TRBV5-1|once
CASSFPLMGTDTEAFF
TGCGCCAGCAGCTTCCCCTTAATGGGGACGGACACTGAAGCTTTCTTT
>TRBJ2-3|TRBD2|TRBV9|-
CASTRLAERASTDTQYF
TGTGCCAGCACTAGACTAGCGGAGCGAGCTAGCACAGATACGCAGTATTTT
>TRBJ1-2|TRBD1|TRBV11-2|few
CASRGTGTEGYGYTF
TGTGCCAGCCGCGGGACAGGGACCGAGGGCTATGGCTACACCTTC
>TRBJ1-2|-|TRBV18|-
CASSPTGSGYTF
TGTGCCAGCTCACCAACAGGGAGTGGCTACACCTTC
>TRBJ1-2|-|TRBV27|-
CASSSLSLGYGYTF
TGTGCCAGCAGTAGTCTCAGCCTTGGCTATGGCTACACCTTC
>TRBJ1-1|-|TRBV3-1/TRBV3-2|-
CASSQALNFQAFF
TGTGCCAGCAGCCAAGCATTGAATTTCCAAGCTTTCTTT
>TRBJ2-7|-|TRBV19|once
CASSFGEGYEQYF
-
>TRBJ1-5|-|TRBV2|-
CASGTYSNQPQHF
TGTGCCAGCGGGACTTATAGCAATCAGCCCCAGCATTTT
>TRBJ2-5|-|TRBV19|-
CASSMGVRETQYF
TGTGCCAGTAGTATGGGGGTACGAGAGACCCAGTACTTC
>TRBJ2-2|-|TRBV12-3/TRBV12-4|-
CASSLRNTGELFF
TGTGCCAGCAGTTTAAGGAACACCGGGGAGCTGTTTTTT
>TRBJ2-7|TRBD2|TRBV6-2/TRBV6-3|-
CASSSPRGGPAGVSDEQYF
TGTGCCAGCAGTTCCCCACGGGGGGGTCCAGCGGGAGTCTCTGACGAGCAGTACTTC
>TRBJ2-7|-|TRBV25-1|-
CASSEFGGHEQYF
TGTGCCAGCAGTGAATTCGGGGGTCACGAGCAGTACTTC
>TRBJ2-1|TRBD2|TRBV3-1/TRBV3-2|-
CASSLSGMGYNEQFF
TGTGCCAGCAGCTTGAGCGGGATGGGTTACAATGAGCAGTTCTTC
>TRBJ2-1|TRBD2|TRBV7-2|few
CASSWSGSSYNEQFF
TGTGCCAGCAGCTGGAGCGGGAGCTCCTACAATGAGCAGTTCTTC
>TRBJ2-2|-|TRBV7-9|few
CASSLNRGEWTGELFF
TGTGCCAGCAGCTTGAATCGTGGGGAATGGACCGGGGAGCTGTTTTTT
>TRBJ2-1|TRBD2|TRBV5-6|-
CASSPQIRLAGGLNEQFF
TGTGCCAGCAGCCCCCAGATTCGACTAGCGGGAGGCCTCAATGAGCAGTTCTTC
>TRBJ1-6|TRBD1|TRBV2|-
CASSPRQGRNSPLHF
TGTGCCAGCAGTCCCCGACAGGGTCGAAATTCACCCCTCCACTTT
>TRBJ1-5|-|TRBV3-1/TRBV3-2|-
CASSQNSNSNQPQHF
TGTGCCAGCAGCCAGAACAGCAATAGCAATCAGCCCCAGCATTTT
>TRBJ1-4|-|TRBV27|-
CASSLMFGGREKLFF
TGTGCCAGCAGTTTGATGTTCGGGGGTAGGGAAAAACTGTTTTTT
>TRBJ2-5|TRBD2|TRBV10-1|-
CASSNLAGGQETQYF
TGCGCCAGCAGCAACCTAGCGGGAGGGCAAGAGACCCAGTACTTC
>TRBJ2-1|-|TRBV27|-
CASSLRANSYNEQFF
TGTGCCAGCAGTTTAAGGGCAAACTCCTACAATGAGCAGTTCTTC
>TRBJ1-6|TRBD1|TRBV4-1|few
CASSLGTGNSPLHF
TGCGCCAGCAGCCTGGGGACAGGGAATTCACCCCTCCACTTT
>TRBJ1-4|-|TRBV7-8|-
CASSYDPFGFGKLFF
TGTGCCAGCAGCTATGACCCGTTCGGTTTCGGAAAACTGTTTTTT
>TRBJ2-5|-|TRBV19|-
CASSGTFQETQYF
TGTGCCAGTAGCGGGACTTTCCAAGAGACCCAGTACTTC
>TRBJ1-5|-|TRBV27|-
CASSTVNQPQHF
TGTGCCAGCAGTACGGTCAATCAGCCCCAGCATTTT